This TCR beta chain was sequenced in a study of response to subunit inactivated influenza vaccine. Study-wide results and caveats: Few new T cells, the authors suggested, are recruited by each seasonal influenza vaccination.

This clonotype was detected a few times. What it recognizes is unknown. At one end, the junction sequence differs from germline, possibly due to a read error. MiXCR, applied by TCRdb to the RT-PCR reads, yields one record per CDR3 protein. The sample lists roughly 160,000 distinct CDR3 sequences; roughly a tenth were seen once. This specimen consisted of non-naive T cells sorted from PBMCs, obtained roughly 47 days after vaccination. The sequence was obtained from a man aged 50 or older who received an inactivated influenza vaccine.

The CDR3 DNA reads as TGTGCTAGCAGTCCACAGGGAGTTGGGACCCAGTACTTC. Amino acid sequence: CASSPQGVGTQYF. This chain joins TRBV7-7 and TRBJ2-5, with a tentative D call TRBD1 (6 bases). CDR1 and CDR2 from the germline V gene are SSHAT and FNYEAQ (reference sequence). This CDR3 is 13 amino acids long.